Below are 24 T cell receptor beta chains sequenced from a single sample in a study of cytomegalovirus exposure and HLA in healthy donors. PCR used 60 Vbeta primers and 13 Jbeta primers. The data were produced by immunoSEQ multiplex PCR, yet TCRdb's version contains in-frame clones alone and is incomplete. The sample lists 160,000 or so clones; around 73% were seen once. The sample consisted of PBMCs. These receptors all stem from a male donor in good health and CMV-seronegative.

This clone was observed a single time. This chain connects TRBV10-3 to TRBJ1-4; 7 bases agree with TRBD1. The J segment lost 7 bases and the V segment lost 4 bases, leaving 9 bases of the junction unmatched. The length of the CDR3 is 15 residues. The V gene's germline CDR1 is ENHRY and CDR2 SYGVKD. CDR3 residues: CAISGQTGLSEKLFF. CDR3 DNA: TGTGCCATCAGTGGGCAGACAGGGTTGAGTGAAAAACTGTTTTTT.

V and J are TRBV11-3 and TRBJ2-1; 14 bases are shared with TRBD2. The CDR3 is made up of 17 amino acids. V was pared by 4 bases and J by 4 bases, with 6 bases of the junction left unmatched. Germline V gene sequence: CDR1 SGHNT, CDR2 YENEEA. CDR3 in amino acids: CASSSGTSGSSYNEQFF. CDR3 in DNA: TGTGCCAGCAGCTCTGGGACTAGCGGGAGCTCGTACAATGAGCAGTTCTTC.

V is TRBV7-8 and J is TRBJ2-2, with 16 bases that match TRBD2. The germline gives CDR1 SGHVS, CDR2 FQNEAQ. With 4 bases clipped from V and 7 bases from J, the junction kept 9 bases outside the gene matches. CDR3 size: 18 residues. CDR3 region: CASSYREGTSGRVGELFF. The CDR3 coding sequence is TGTGCCAGCAGCTACCGAGAAGGGACTAGCGGGAGGGTCGGGGAGCTGTTTTTT.

The chain is built from TRBV10-3 and TRBJ2-3; TRBD2 matches at 9 bases. Trimming took 8 bases from V and 5 from J; bases not matched to a gene: 5. The length of the CDR3 is 13 residues. The germline CDR1 and CDR2 sequences are ENHRY and SYGVKD. The CDR3 reads CAIQSSGEDTQYF. The CDR3 DNA reads as TGTGCCATCCAATCTAGCGGGGAAGATACGCAGTATTTT.

This clone was counted a few times. The rearrangement joins TRBV30 to TRBJ2-7; 7 positions match TRBD2. V lost 1 base and J lost 2; bases outside the gene matches: 5. This CDR3 comprises 14 residues. CDR1 and CDR2 (germline): GTSNPN, SVGIG (reference sequence). CDR3 in DNA: TGTGCCTGGAGTGGCGGGGGACTTCCCTACGAGCAGTACTTC. As protein: CAWSGGGLPYEQYF.

V and J are TRBV27 and TRBJ1-4; tentatively, D is TRBD1 (6 bases). This CDR3 has 16 residues. The V gene's germline CDR1 is MNHEY and CDR2 SMNVEV (reference sequence). V was shortened by 5 bases and J by 4 bases, with 17 bases between the two germline ends. This CDR3 reads CASSQGHLGGNEKLFF. The CDR3 coding sequence is TGTGCCAGCAGTCAGGGACATCTAGGAGGTAATGAAAAACTGTTTTTT.

The chain joins TRBV2 to TRBJ2-1, with unresolved D. In germline, CDR1 is SNHLY, CDR2 FYNNEI. The CDR3 is made up of 14 amino acids. Trimming cost V 1 base and J 7 bases, with 11 bases left between them. The CDR3 loop is CASSEVPGLNEQFF. CDR3 DNA sequence: TGTGCCAGCAGTGAAGTCCCCGGGTTGAATGAGCAGTTCTTC.

The chain links TRBV5-6 to TRBJ2-7; possible D gene TRBD2, 6 bases. The germline CDR1 and CDR2 sequences are SGHDT and YYEEEE. Between the trimmed V and J ends, which lost 3 bases and 2 bases, there was a span of 21 bases. The CDR3 has 17 amino acids. The CDR3 region has the DNA TGTGCCAGCAGCTCGCTAGGGACCGGGCGGGATCCCTACGAGCAGTACTTC. Amino acids: CASSSLGTGRDPYEQYF.

The chain couples TRBV11-2 to TRBJ2-1; D uncertain. The CDR3 consists of 15 residues. The germline gives CDR1 SGHAT, CDR2 FQNNGV. V was pared by 0 bases and J by 5 bases, with 11 bases between. Here the CDR3 DNA reads TGTGCCAGCAGCTTAGAATCGCAGATACACAATGAGCAGTTCTTC. Protein: CASSLESQIHNEQFF.

The genes are TRBV2 and TRBJ2-1; 7 nucleotides match TRBD1. The germline V gene encodes CDR1 SNHLY and CDR2 FYNNEI. With V trimmed by 7 bases and J by 4 bases, 4 bases remained unmatched. This CDR3 region has 13 residues. The CDR3 DNA reads TGTGCCAGCACCGAACAGGGGTACAATGAGCAGTTCTTC. Translation: CASTEQGYNEQFF.

The V gene is TRBV11-2, the J gene TRBJ2-7; D call uncertain. This CDR3 is 14 amino acids long. V gave up 1 base and J gave up 0 bases, with 7 bases separating them. Germline CDR1 SGHAT, CDR2 FQNNGV. The CDR3 sequence is CASSLGPSSYEQYF. For the CDR3, the DNA is TGTGCCAGCAGCTTAGGGCCCAGCTCCTACGAGCAGTACTTC.

The chain combines TRBV5-4 with TRBJ2-7; 9 bases fit TRBD1. Losses at the gene ends were 4 bases for V and 5 bases for J; bases not matched to a gene: 10. Germline CDR1 reads SGHNT; CDR2 reads YYREEE (reference sequence). The CDR3 contains 15 residues. Written as DNA, the CDR3 is TGTGCCAGCAGCAAGGGACAGGGAAGGATCAACGAGCAGTACTTC. Protein product: CASSKGQGRINEQYF.

The sample holds a few counts of this clone. The chain links TRBV5-1 to TRBJ2-7; 13 bases match TRBD2. This CDR3 is 15 amino acids long. V lost 7 bases to trimming and J lost 0 bases; unmatched junction nucleotides: 4. Germline loops: CDR1 SGHRS, CDR2 YFSETQ. The CDR3 DNA sequence: TGCGCCAGCCAGAGGACTAGCGGGAGCTCCTACGAGCAGTACTTC. Protein: CASQRTSGSSYEQYF.

The chain joins TRBV6-6 to TRBJ2-1, with D tentatively TRBD1 (6 bases). CDR1 is MNHNY and CDR2 is SVGAGI in the germline V gene (reference sequence). The CDR3 covers 15 residues. V gave up 6 bases and J gave up 7 bases, with 19 bases separating them. CDR3 in DNA: TGTGCCAGCAGATTATCTCCGACAGGTTTTAATGAGCAGTTCTTC. This gives the protein CASRLSPTGFNEQFF.

The chain has TRBV5-1 and TRBJ2-7; TRBD2 aligns across 11 bases. J lost 6 bases, V lost 0 bases, and 8 bases had no gene match. Germline lookup yields CDR1 SGHRS and CDR2 YFSETQ. The CDR3 sequence is 16 residues long. The CDR3 spells CASSLELAGGRGEQYF. The CDR3, as DNA: TGCGCCAGCAGCTTGGAGCTAGCGGGGGGAAGAGGCGAGCAGTACTTC.

The V call is TRBV19, the J call TRBJ1-5; tentatively, D is TRBD1 (5 bases). The CDR3 contains 14 residues. Deletions cut 4 bases from V and 6 bases from J, with 13 bases between. Germline V lookup: CDR1 LNHDA, CDR2 SQIVND (reference sequence). The CDR3 sequence: CASSTGFMGQPQHF. DNA for the CDR3: TGTGCCAGTAGTACAGGGTTTATGGGTCAGCCCCAGCATTTT.

The chain employs TRBV7-3 and TRBJ2-7; weak D call: TRBD1 (5 bases). V lost 2 bases and J 4 bases, leaving 15 bases between the germline ends. Germline CDR1 reads SGHTA; CDR2 reads FQGTGA. The CDR3 contains 15 residues. Written as DNA, the CDR3 is TGTGCCAGCAGCTTAGAAGGGGCCGCGTTTTACGAGCAGTACTTC. Protein: CASSLEGAAFYEQYF.

This chain links TRBV28 with TRBJ2-6, with 7 positions matching TRBD1. CDR1 MDHEN and CDR2 SYDVKM come from the germline V gene. V gave up 10 bases and J gave up 0 bases; unmatched junction bases: 6. The CDR3 sequence is 15 residues long. CDR3: CATGQAGSGANVLTF. CDR3 sequence (DNA): TGTGCCACCGGACAGGCTGGCTCTGGGGCCAACGTCCTGACTTTC. The full variable domain, in which reference TRBV28 and TRBJ2-6 provide the parts outside the CDR3, is DVKVTQSSRYLVKRTGEKVFLECVQDMDHENMFWYRQDPGLGLRLIYFSYDVKMKEKGDIPEGYSVSREKKERFSLILESASTNQTSMYLCATGQAGSGANVLTFGAGSRLTVL.

This chain uses TRBV19 with TRBJ1-1; D call uncertain. V was pared by 6 bases and J by 1 base, with 18 bases between. Germline loops: CDR1 LNHDA, CDR2 SQIVND (reference sequence). This CDR3 has 16 amino acids. The CDR3 sequence: CASRRPGLNSNTEAFF. DNA for the CDR3: TGTGCCAGTAGAAGGCCAGGTCTCAACTCGAACACTGAAGCTTTCTTT.

This clone came up once. The V and J genes are TRBV5-1 and TRBJ2-1; 9 positions agree with TRBD2. Trimming removed 0 bases from V and 4 bases from J; junction bases left unmatched: 8. The CDR3 is 17 amino acids. From germline, CDR1 is SGHRS and CDR2 YFSETQ. The DNA of the CDR3 is TGCGCCAGCAGCTTGGAAGCGGGGGGCTACCAATACAATGAGCAGTTCTTC. Protein product: CASSLEAGGYQYNEQFF. Full variable domain (rest looked up from reference TRBV5-1 and TRBJ2-1): KAGVTQTPRYLIKTRGQQVTLSCSPISGHRSVSWYQQTPGQGLQFLFEYFSETQRNKGNFPGRFSGRQFSNSRSEMNVSTLELGDSALYLCASSLEAGGYQYNEQFFGPGTRLTVL.

In its sample, this clone was seen once. The genes are TRBV28 and TRBJ1-5; TRBD1 matches 9 bases. This CDR3 comprises 16 residues. Per germline, CDR1 MDHEN and CDR2 SYDVKM. Trimming cost V 2 bases and J 4 bases; bases outside gene matches: 6. The CDR3 DNA sequence: TGTGCCAGCAGTTTAGAAACAGGGGGCCGGAATCAGCCCCAGCATTTT. This codes for CASSLETGGRNQPQHF.

V usage is TRBV6-1 and J usage is TRBJ1-2; no definite D call. Deletions cut 6 bases from V and 0 bases from J, with 5 bases between. CDR1 and CDR2 (germline): MNHNS, SASEGT. The CDR3 is made up of 12 amino acids. Here the CDR3 DNA reads TGTGCCAGCAGAGCTACTAACTATGGCTACACCTTC. Protein product: CASRATNYGYTF.

The CDR3 region is CSVGFSGDGTQYF. The CDR3 DNA follows: TGCAGCGTTGGATTTTCGGGGGACGGTACGCAGTATTTT. The chain uses TRBV29-1 and TRBJ2-3; a possible D gene is TRBD2 (6 bases). This CDR3 contains 13 residues. V shed 4 bases and J shed 8 bases, with 16 bases lying between them. Germline V gene data show CDR1 as SQVTM and CDR2 as ANQGSEA.

In its sample, this clone was seen once. The chain couples TRBV5-1 to TRBJ1-2; TRBD1 aligns across 12 bases. The V segment lost 4 bases and the J segment 2 bases; nucleotides outside the gene matches: 6. Per the germline V gene, CDR1 is SGHRS and CDR2 is YFSETQ. CDR3 length equals 16 residues. The CDR3 protein is CASSRGGTGGNYGYTF. CDR3 coding DNA: TGCGCCAGCAGCCGAGGAGGGACAGGGGGCAACTATGGCTACACCTTC.